A single sample gave rise to the 7 T cell receptor beta chains below, sequenced in a study of blood T cell repertoires in COVID-19. The assay was immunoSEQ multiplex PCR, and TCRdb's table has in-frame clones only and misses some. In the table there are roughly 130,000 clones, just under 85% of which are singletons. The sequencing input was peripheral blood. These receptors were collected from a woman in her forties or fifties with acute or convalescent COVID-19.

The chain uses TRBV11-2 and TRBJ1-1, with D perhaps matching TRBD1 (6 bases). The CDR3 sequence is 13 residues long. Germline V lookup: CDR1 SGHAT, CDR2 FQNNGV. Trimming shortened V by 1 base and J by 7 bases, and 10 bases separated the two germline ends. CDR3: CASSLGDKLEAFF. The CDR3 bases are TGTGCCAGCAGCTTAGGGGACAAACTTGAAGCTTTCTTT.

J is TRBJ2-7 and V is TRBV5-4; perhaps TRBD2 as D (6 bases). This CDR3 spans 15 amino acids. The germline V and J ends were trimmed by 6 bases and 6 bases, with 22 bases remaining between them. Germline assignment: CDR1 SGHNT and CDR2 YYREEE (reference sequence). The CDR3 DNA is TGTGCCAGCACCCCCGGTCGGGCTAGGGGAGGCGAGCAGTACTTC. Residues: CASTPGRARGGEQYF.

The count of this clone is one. The rearrangement links TRBV11-2 to TRBJ2-1; 9 bases map to TRBD2. Germline-derived CDR1 and CDR2 are SGHAT and FQNNGV. Trimming removed 5 bases from V and 6 bases from J; junction bases left unmatched: 17. The CDR3 spans 18 residues. The CDR3 nucleotides are TGTGCCAGCAGCCCAGGGTGGGTAGGCGGGGGGGCCGGCAATGAGCAGTTCTTC. Encoded protein: CASSPGWVGGGAGNEQFF.

The genes are TRBV6-5 and TRBJ1-6; 9 bases fit TRBD1. CDR1 MNHEY and CDR2 SVGAGI come from the germline V gene. The CDR3 is made up of 15 amino acids. The trim removed 5 bases at V and 7 bases at J, leaving 6 bases unmatched. In nucleotides, the CDR3 is TGTGCCAGCAGTCTCGGACAGGGGAACAATTCACCCCTCCACTTT. Translating it yields CASSLGQGNNSPLHF.

The rearrangement joins TRBV5-1 to TRBJ1-1; perhaps TRBD1 as D (5 bases). The V gene lost 7 bases and the J gene lost 2 bases, with 12 bases spanning the gap. The CDR3 covers 13 residues. Germline loops: CDR1 SGHRS, CDR2 YFSETQ. Here the CDR3 reads CASSGEYNTEAFF. CDR3 nucleotides: TGCGCCAGCTCGGGGGAATATAACACTGAAGCTTTCTTT.

V usage is TRBV24-1 and J usage is TRBJ2-2; no definite D call. CDR1 is KGHDR, CDR2 SFDVKD, per germline. Trimming removed 7 bases at V and 5 bases at J, with 4 bases between. The CDR3 length is 11 residues. The CDR3 is CATSVTGELFF. The CDR3 region has the DNA TGTGCCACCAGCGTTACCGGGGAGCTGTTTTTT.

The rearrangement uses TRBV7-9 and TRBJ2-3, with TRBD2 matching 12 bases. Germline V gene lookup returns CDR1 SEHNR and CDR2 FQNEAQ (reference sequence). V was clipped by 5 bases and J by 8 bases; unmatched bases: 8. The CDR3 extends over 15 amino acids. The CDR3 loop reads CASSPTSGGWSTQYF. CDR3 DNA sequence: TGTGCCAGCAGCCCGACTAGCGGGGGATGGAGTACGCAGTATTTT.